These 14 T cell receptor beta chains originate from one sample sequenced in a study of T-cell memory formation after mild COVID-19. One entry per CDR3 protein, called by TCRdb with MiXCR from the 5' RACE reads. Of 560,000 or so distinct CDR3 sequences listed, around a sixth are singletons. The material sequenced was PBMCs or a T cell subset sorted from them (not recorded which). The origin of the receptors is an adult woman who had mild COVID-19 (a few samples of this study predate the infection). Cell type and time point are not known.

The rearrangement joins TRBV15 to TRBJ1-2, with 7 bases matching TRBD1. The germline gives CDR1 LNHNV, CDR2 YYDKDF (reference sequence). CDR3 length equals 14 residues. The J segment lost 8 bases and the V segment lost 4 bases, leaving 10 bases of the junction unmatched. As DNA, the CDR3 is TGTGCCACCAGCAAAAGACAGGGCCCTTTGGGCTACACCTTC. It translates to CATSKRQGPLGYTF.

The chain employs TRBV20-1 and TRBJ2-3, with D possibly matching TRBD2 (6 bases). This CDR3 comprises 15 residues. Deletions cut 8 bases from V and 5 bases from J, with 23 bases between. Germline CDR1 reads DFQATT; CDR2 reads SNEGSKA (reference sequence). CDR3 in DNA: TGCAGTCAGACGTCGGGCGGGACTCGCGGAGATACGCAGTATTTT. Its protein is CSQTSGGTRGDTQYF.

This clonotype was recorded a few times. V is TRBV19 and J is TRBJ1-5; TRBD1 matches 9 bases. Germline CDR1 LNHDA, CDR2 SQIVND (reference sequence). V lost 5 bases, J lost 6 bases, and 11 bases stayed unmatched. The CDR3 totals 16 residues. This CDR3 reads CASSPSSGTGFQPQHF. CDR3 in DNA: TGTGCCAGTAGTCCCTCCTCCGGGACAGGGTTTCAGCCCCAGCATTTT.

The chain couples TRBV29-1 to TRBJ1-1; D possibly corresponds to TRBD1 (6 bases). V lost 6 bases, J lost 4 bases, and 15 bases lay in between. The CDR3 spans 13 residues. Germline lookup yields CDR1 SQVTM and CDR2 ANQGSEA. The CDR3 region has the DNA TGCAGCGTCGTACAGGGTTCTTCCACTGAAGCTTTCTTT. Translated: CSVVQGSSTEAFF. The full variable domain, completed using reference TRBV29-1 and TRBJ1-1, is SAVISQKPSRDICQRGTSLTIQCQVDSQVTMMFWYRQQPGQSLTLIATANQGSEATYESGFVIDKFPISRPNLTFSTLTVSNMSPEDSSIYLCSVVQGSSTEAFFGQGTRLTVV.

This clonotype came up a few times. The CDR3 coding sequence is TGCAGTGCTAGAGATCCGGGCTACGAGCAGTACTTC. Its protein is CSARDPGYEQYF. This chain uses TRBV20-1 with TRBJ2-7; no firm D call. CDR3 length: 12 amino acids. V lost 0 bases, J lost 3 bases, and 6 bases lay in between. Germline lookup yields CDR1 DFQATT and CDR2 SNEGSKA (reference sequence).

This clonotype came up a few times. This CDR3 reads CASSLLAGGPADTQYF. DNA for the CDR3: TGTGCCAGCAGTCTTTTGGCGGGGGGGCCGGCAGATACGCAGTATTTT. The V gene is TRBV12-3 or TRBV12-4, the J gene TRBJ2-3; 9 nucleotides line up with TRBD2. CDR3 length equals 16 residues. Losses at the gene ends were 5 bases for V and 4 bases for J; bases not matched to a gene: 10.

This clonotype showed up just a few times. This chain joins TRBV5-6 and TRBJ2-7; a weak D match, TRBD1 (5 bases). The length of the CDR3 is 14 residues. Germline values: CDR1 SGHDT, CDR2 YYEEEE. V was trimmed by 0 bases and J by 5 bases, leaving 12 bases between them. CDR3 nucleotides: TGTGCCAGCAGCTTGGAGGCAGGGCGACACGAGCAGTACTTC. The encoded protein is CASSLEAGRHEQYF.

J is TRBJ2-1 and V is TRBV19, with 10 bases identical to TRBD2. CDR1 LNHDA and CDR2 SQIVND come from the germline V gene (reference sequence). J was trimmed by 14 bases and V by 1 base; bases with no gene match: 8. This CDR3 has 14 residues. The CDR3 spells CASSIVPSGGLEFF. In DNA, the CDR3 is TGTGCCAGTAGTATAGTGCCTAGCGGGGGCCTCGAGTTCTTC.

The CDR3 reads CASSFGTLGGRSPLHF. In nucleotides, the CDR3 is TGTGCCAGCAGTTTTGGCACTTTAGGGGGCCGGTCACCCCTCCACTTT. The J gene is TRBJ1-6, the V gene TRBV27, with TRBD1 identical over 7 bases. From germline, CDR1 is MNHEY and CDR2 SMNVEV (reference sequence). V lost 3 bases, J lost 10 bases, and 12 bases stayed unmatched. CDR3 size: 16 residues.

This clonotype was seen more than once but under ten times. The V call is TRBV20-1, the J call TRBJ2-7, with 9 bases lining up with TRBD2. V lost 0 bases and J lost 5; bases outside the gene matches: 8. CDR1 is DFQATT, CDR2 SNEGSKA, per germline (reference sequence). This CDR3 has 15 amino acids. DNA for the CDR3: TGCAGTGCTAGAGATCGGGCGGGAGGGCCCCACGAGCAGTACTTC. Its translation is CSARDRAGGPHEQYF.

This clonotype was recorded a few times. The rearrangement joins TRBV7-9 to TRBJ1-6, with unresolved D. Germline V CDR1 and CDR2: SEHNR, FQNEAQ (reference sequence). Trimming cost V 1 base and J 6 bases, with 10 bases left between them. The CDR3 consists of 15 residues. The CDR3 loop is CASSLELFTNSPLHF. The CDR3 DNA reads TGTGCCAGCAGCTTAGAGCTGTTCACTAATTCACCCCTCCACTTT.

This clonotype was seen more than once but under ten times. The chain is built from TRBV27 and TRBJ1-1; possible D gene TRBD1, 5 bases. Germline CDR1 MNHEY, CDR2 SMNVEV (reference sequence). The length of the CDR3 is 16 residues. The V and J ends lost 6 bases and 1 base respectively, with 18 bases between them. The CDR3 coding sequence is TGTGCCAGCAGGTCTCATTCGGGGCAGCAGAACACTGAAGCTTTCTTT. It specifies CASRSHSGQQNTEAFF.

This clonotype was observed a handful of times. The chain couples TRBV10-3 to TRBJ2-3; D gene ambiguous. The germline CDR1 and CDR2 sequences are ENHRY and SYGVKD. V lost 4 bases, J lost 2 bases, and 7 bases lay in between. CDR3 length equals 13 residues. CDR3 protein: CAISGLNTDTQYF. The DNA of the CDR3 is TGTGCCATCAGTGGTCTAAACACAGATACGCAGTATTTT.

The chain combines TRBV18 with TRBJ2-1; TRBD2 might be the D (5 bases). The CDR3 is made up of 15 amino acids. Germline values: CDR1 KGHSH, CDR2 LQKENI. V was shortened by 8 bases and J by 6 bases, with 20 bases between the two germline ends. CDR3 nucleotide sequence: TGTGCCAGCATACAGACTACTCCTTTCCCCAATGAGCAGTTCTTC. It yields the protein CASIQTTPFPNEQFF.